This entry features one T cell receptor beta chain sequence. The antigen is unknown. Germline CDR1 SNHLY, CDR2 FYNNEI. V lost 7 bases and J 5 bases, leaving 20 bases between the germline ends. The CDR3 loop spans 15 amino acids. This sample is drawn from a study of cytotoxic CD8 clonotypes in ibrutinib-treated CLL. Whole-study context: Partial responders around 24, complete 2; 12 progressed and roughly 15 stayed in remission by median around 68 months.

The assay was immunoSEQ multiplex PCR, and TCRdb's table has in-frame clones only and misses some. The sample carries 65,000 to 85,000 clones, around nine tenths recorded once. Findings and caveats of the study: Having risen at ibrutinib response, clonality had fallen back toward baseline by progression.

Sequencing was performed on PBMCs, taken after 12 months of ibrutinib treatment. The TCR originated in a human donor with chronic lymphocytic leukemia. The chain is built from TRBV2 and TRBJ1-2; D is perhaps TRBD1 (6 bases). The CDR3 protein is CASNNRDISLYGYTF. The DNA for the CDR3 is TGTGCCAGCAATAATCGGGACATATCCCTGTATGGCTACACCTTC.